The source of this TCR beta chain is a study of blood T cell repertoires in COVID-19. Whole-study context: Acute and convalescent COVID-19 specimens originated in the United States, Italy and Spain.

Sequencing used immunoSEQ multiplex PCR; TCRdb keeps in-frame clones, though not all of them. This sample has hundreds of thousands of clones, with more than 75% found just once. The CDR3 is 14 amino acids. The V end lost 3 bases, the J end lost 3 bases, and 11 bases lay between the germline ends. Germline V gives CDR1 MNHNS, CDR2 SASEGT. The material sequenced was peripheral blood. The receptor was derived from a man in his fifties or sixties who had recovered from COVID-19. This chain links TRBV6-1 with TRBJ1-2; D remains unclear. In nucleotides, the CDR3 is TGTGCCAGCAGTGATTTAAACAGTTACTATGGCTACACCTTC. This translates into CASSDLNSYYGYTF.